This TCR beta chain was sequenced in a study of Tregs in tolerant kidney transplant recipients. General study points: For some patients, primers changed over time, blocking nucleotide-level comparison.

Details on this clone: Its target is not known.

The germline V gene encodes CDR1 SGHRS and CDR2 YFSETQ. This CDR3 contains 16 residues. With V trimmed by 4 bases and J by 1 base, 9 bases remained unmatched. Using immunoSEQ multiplex PCR, the repertoire was profiled, and TCRdb retains in-frame clones only, with some absent. The sample gives fewer than 80,000 clones, around 90% of which show up once; nearly 0.4% is in the top ten. The chain uses TRBV5-1 and TRBJ2-3; 7 bases align to TRBD1. The sequence derives from a human donor who received a combined kidney and bone marrow transplant. This specimen was CD4+ T cells from blood, taken before the transplant. The CDR3 DNA sequence: TGCGCCAGCAGCCAGAGAGGGACAGCAGGCACAGATACGCAGTATTTT. It encodes CASSQRGTAGTDTQYF.